A single sample gave rise to the 20 T cell receptor beta chains below, sequenced in a study of blood T cells in healthy people across ages. The second PCR ran roughly 7 to 12 cycles with a sample-barcoded 5' primer and J-beta primers. One entry per CDR3 protein, called by TCRdb with MiXCR from the 5' RACE reads. The sample has 910,000 or so distinct CDR3 sequences; roughly 51% are singletons. The specimen sequenced was blood. The receptors come from an older woman in good health.

The rearrangement joins TRBV20-1 to TRBJ2-1; no firm D call. The length of the CDR3 is 16 residues. Germline-derived CDR1 and CDR2 are DFQATT and SNEGSKA (reference sequence). Trimming took 3 bases from V and 0 from J, leaving 15 bases between them. The CDR3 reads CSASPAIASSYNEQFF. CDR3 DNA: TGCAGTGCTAGTCCCGCCATCGCGAGCTCCTACAATGAGCAGTTCTTC.

The chain employs TRBV4-2 and TRBJ2-4; D not resolved. TRBJ2-7 matches the DNA end more closely, so the J call is doubtful. Germline loops: CDR1 LGHNA, CDR2 YNFKEQ. The CDR3 sequence is 14 residues long. Here the CDR3 reads CASSQEQNSYEQYF. CDR3 DNA sequence: TGTGCCAGCAGCCAAGAGCAGAATAGCTACGAGCAGTACTTC.

The J gene is TRBJ2-1, the V gene TRBV20-1; 10 bases map to TRBD2. CDR1 is DFQATT and CDR2 is SNEGSKA in the germline V gene (reference sequence). With V trimmed by 3 bases and J by 8 bases, 7 bases remained unmatched. This CDR3 has 14 residues. The CDR3 DNA reads as TGCAGTGCTAGCCCCTCCGGGACTAGCGATGAGCAGTTCTTC. Translating it yields CSASPSGTSDEQFF.

The rearrangement links TRBV12-3 or TRBV12-4 to TRBJ2-2; no firm D call. V shed 0 bases and J shed 9 bases, with 5 bases lying between them. This CDR3 has 12 residues. The CDR3 nucleotides read TGTGCCAGCAGTTTAGCTTTCAGGGAGCTGTTTTTT. It translates to CASSLAFRELFF.

The sample holds a few counts of this clonotype. This may be a read error, as it is one base from a much larger clone. This rearrangement joins TRBV3-1 to TRBJ1-4; the D is unclear. The CDR3 extends over 15 amino acids. The germline gives CDR1 LGHDT, CDR2 YNNKEL (reference sequence). The V end lost 1 base, the J end lost 6 bases, and 12 bases lay between the germline ends. Written as DNA, the CDR3 is TGTGCCAGCAGCCAAGTTCCAGGCGGGGATGAAAAACTGTTTTTT. Amino acids: CASSQVPGGDEKLFF.

This clonotype was seen more than once but under ten times. The chain employs TRBV11-2 and TRBJ2-2; D is uncertain. The V gene's germline CDR1 is SGHAT and CDR2 FQNNGV. The CDR3 totals 15 residues. Trimming pared 6 bases from V and 3 bases from J, leaving 14 bases between. The CDR3 DNA reads as TGTGCCAGCAGGAGCCGGCCTCGGGACACCGGGGAGCTGTTTTTT. Translating it yields CASRSRPRDTGELFF.

This clonotype showed up just a few times. DNA for the CDR3: TGTGCCAGCAGTTACTCCGAGCGGGAGGGCAGGGAGACCCAGTACTTC. It is translated as CASSYSEREGRETQYF. The chain joins TRBV6-2 or TRBV6-3 to TRBJ2-5; 10 positions match TRBD2. The CDR3 length is 16 residues. CDR1 and CDR2 from the germline V gene are MNHEY and SVGEGT. With 0 bases clipped from V and 5 bases from J, the junction kept 6 bases outside the gene matches.

The chain uses TRBV20-1 and TRBJ2-1, with 14 bases aligning to TRBD2. The CDR3 totals 15 residues. Germline V gene data show CDR1 as DFQATT and CDR2 as SNEGSKA (reference sequence). After removal of 6 bases from V and 8 bases from J, the junction contained 9 bases not matched to a gene. The CDR3 loop is CSAPRTSGRCDEQFF. CDR3 sequence (DNA): TGCAGTGCCCCGAGGACTAGCGGGAGGTGTGATGAGCAGTTCTTC.

This chain joins TRBV28 and TRBJ2-7; maybe TRBD1 (6 bases). This CDR3 has 16 amino acids. Looked up from germline, CDR1 is MDHEN and CDR2 is SYDVKM. Trimming removed 9 bases at V and 4 bases at J, with 25 bases between. The CDR3 DNA follows: TGTGCCAGTTCTGTGGGACAAGACAGCCTTCGGTACGAGCAGTACTTC. Its protein is CASSVGQDSLRYEQYF.

The J gene is TRBJ2-3, the V gene TRBV20-1, with TRBD1 identical over 7 bases. CDR1 and CDR2 from the germline V gene are DFQATT and SNEGSKA (reference sequence). The CDR3 has 13 residues. The junction had 5 bases not matched to a gene; V was cut back by 6 bases and J by 2 bases. The CDR3, as DNA: TGCAGTGCGACGAAGGGGGCCACAGATACGCAGTATTTT. Protein sequence: CSATKGATDTQYF.

This clonotype came up many times. The chain employs TRBV5-8 and TRBJ2-7; D gene ambiguous. The germline V gene has CDR1 SGHTS and CDR2 YDEGEE. The CDR3 is 13 amino acids. The V gene lost 5 bases and the J gene lost 4 bases, with 13 bases spanning the gap. Written as DNA, the CDR3 is TGTGCCAGCAGTCTCCCATATACATACGAGCAGTACTTC. This encodes CASSLPYTYEQYF. The whole variable domain, remainder taken from reference TRBV5-8 and TRBJ2-7, is EAGVTQSPTHLIKTRGQQATLRCSPISGHTSVYWYQQALGLGLQFLLWYDEGEERNRGNFPPRFSGRQFPNYSSELNVNALELEDSALYLCASSLPYTYEQYFGPGTRLTVT.

The rearrangement uses TRBV29-1 and TRBJ2-1; 8 nucleotides match TRBD1. Germline CDR1 SQVTM, CDR2 ANQGSEA. The length of the CDR3 is 16 residues. Trimming at V came to 1 base and at J to 0 bases, leaving 5 bases not matched to a gene. The chain's CDR3 is CSVEGGQESSYNEQFF. CDR3 coding DNA: TGCAGCGTTGAAGGGGGACAGGAGAGCTCCTACAATGAGCAGTTCTTC.

There are a few counts of this clonotype. The V and J genes are TRBV4-3 and TRBJ2-3; 8 nucleotides align to TRBD1. In germline, CDR1 is LGHNA, CDR2 YSLEER. The CDR3 loop spans 14 amino acids. Trimming cost V 4 bases and J 6 bases; bases outside gene matches: 6. The CDR3 DNA follows: TGCGCCAGCAGCCGAGGACAGGGCGGGGATACGCAGTATTTT. Protein product: CASSRGQGGDTQYF.

This chain uses TRBV27 with TRBJ1-2; D perhaps matches TRBD1 (6 bases). V lost 6 bases and J lost 3, with 11 bases in between. The CDR3 sequence is 13 residues long. Germline V gene lookup returns CDR1 MNHEY and CDR2 SMNVEV (reference sequence). CDR3 DNA sequence: TGTGCCAGCAGGGACAGTGCTCACTATGGCTACACCTTC. Protein sequence: CASRDSAHYGYTF.

The genes are TRBV15 and TRBJ2-1; 7 bases agree with TRBD2. The end of the DNA fits TRBJ2-7 better, so the J call may be wrong. Per germline, CDR1 LNHNV and CDR2 YYDKDF (reference sequence). The CDR3 is 17 residues long. CDR3 loop: CATSRGWGDYSYNEQYF. The DNA of the CDR3 is TGTGCCACCAGCAGAGGCTGGGGGGACTACTCCTACAATGAGCAGTACTTC.

This clonotype was observed a few times. This chain connects TRBV10-3 to TRBJ2-7; D is perhaps TRBD2 (7 bases). V was shortened by 8 bases and J by 1 base, with 18 bases between the two germline ends. The germline V gene encodes CDR1 ENHRY and CDR2 SYGVKD. This CDR3 is built from 15 residues. Here the CDR3 reads CAIGPGGPSSYEQYF. The CDR3 DNA reads TGTGCCATCGGCCCGGGGGGCCCCAGTTCCTACGAGCAGTACTTC.

The V and J genes are TRBV3-1 and TRBJ2-7; 8 bases map to TRBD2. Germline CDR1 reads LGHDT; CDR2 reads YNNKEL (reference sequence). The CDR3 covers 15 residues. The ends lost 5 bases at V and 3 bases at J; junction bases unmatched: 9. The CDR3, as DNA: TGTGCCAGCAGCGCGGATGGGACTAGTCTCTACGAGCAGTACTTC. Translation gives CASSADGTSLYEQYF.

This clonotype has only a few counts. V gene TRBV28 combines with J gene TRBJ2-2, with 8 bases identical to TRBD2. The trim removed 5 bases at V and 3 bases at J, leaving 8 bases unmatched. CDR1 is MDHEN and CDR2 is SYDVKM in the germline V gene. CDR3 length equals 16 residues. The CDR3 spells CASSIGAGVHTGELFF. CDR3 nucleotides: TGTGCCAGCAGTATTGGAGCGGGAGTCCACACCGGGGAGCTGTTTTTT.

CDR3 sequence: CASSPRTNSYNEQYF. The CDR3 region has the DNA TGTGCCAGCAGTCCCCGGACCAACTCCTACAATGAGCAGTACTTC. V usage is TRBV12-3 or TRBV12-4 and J usage is TRBJ2-1; D unresolved. The end of the DNA aligns better with TRBJ2-7, so the J call may be wrong. The CDR3 spans 15 residues.

The sample holds a few counts of this clonotype. This rearrangement joins TRBV7-9 to TRBJ2-7, with TRBD2 matching 7 bases. Trimming took 5 bases from V and 0 from J; bases not matched to a gene: 7. Germline lookup yields CDR1 SEHNR and CDR2 FQNEAQ (reference sequence). The CDR3 runs 15 residues. The CDR3 DNA reads as TGTGCCAGCAGCCGAGGGAGGGCTTCCTCCTACGAGCAGTACTTC. Its protein is CASSRGRASSYEQYF.